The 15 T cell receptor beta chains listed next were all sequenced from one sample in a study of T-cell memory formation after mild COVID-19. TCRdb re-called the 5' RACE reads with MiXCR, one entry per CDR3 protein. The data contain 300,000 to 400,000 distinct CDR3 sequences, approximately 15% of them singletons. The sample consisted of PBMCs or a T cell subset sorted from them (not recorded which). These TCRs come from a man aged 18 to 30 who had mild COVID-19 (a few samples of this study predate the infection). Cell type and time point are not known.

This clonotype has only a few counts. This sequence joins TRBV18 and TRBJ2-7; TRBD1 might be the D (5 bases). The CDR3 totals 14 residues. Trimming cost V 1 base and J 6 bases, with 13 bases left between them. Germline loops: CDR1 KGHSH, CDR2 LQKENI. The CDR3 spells CASSPLAGPAEQYV. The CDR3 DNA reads TGTGCCAGCTCACCACTCGCAGGGCCCGCCGAGCAGTACGTC.

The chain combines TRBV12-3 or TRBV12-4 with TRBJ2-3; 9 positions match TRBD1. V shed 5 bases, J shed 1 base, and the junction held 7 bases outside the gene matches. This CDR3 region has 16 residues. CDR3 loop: CASSLDRDRGTDTQYF. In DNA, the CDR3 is TGTGCCAGCAGTCTGGACCGGGACAGGGGCACAGATACGCAGTATTTT.

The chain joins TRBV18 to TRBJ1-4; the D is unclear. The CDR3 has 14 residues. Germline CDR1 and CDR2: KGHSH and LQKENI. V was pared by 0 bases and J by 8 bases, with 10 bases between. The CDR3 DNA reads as TGTGCCAGCTCACCACCCGGGAGGTCCGAAAAACTGTTTTTT. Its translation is CASSPPGRSEKLFF.

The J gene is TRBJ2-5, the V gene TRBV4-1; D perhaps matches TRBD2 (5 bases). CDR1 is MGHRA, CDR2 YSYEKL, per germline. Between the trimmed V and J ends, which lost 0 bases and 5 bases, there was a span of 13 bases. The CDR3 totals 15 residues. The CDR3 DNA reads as TGCGCCAGCAGCCAAGATCCGAGGGTTGCGGAGACCCAGTACTTC. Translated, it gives CASSQDPRVAETQYF.

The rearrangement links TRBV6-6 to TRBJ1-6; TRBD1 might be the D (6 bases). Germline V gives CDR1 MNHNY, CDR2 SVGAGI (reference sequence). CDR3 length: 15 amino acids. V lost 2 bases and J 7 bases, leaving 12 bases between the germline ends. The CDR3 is CASSYPEGGNSPLHF. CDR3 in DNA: TGTGCCAGCAGTTACCCGGAGGGGGGGAATTCACCCCTCCACTTT.

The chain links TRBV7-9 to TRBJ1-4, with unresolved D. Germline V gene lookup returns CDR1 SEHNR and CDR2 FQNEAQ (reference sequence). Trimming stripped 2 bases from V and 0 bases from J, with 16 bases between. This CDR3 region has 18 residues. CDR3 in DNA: TGTGCCAGCAGCTTAACCAGGACGGGGTCGCCAACTAATGAAAAACTGTTTTTT. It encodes CASSLTRTGSPTNEKLFF.

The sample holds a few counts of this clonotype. The CDR3 region is CAIRAGYSYNEQFF. The CDR3, as DNA: TGTGCCATTCGGGCGGGGTACTCCTACAATGAGCAGTTCTTC. The rearrangement links TRBV10-3 to TRBJ2-1, with a weak D call TRBD2 (6 bases). Germline loops: CDR1 ENHRY, CDR2 SYGVKD. The length of the CDR3 is 14 residues. The ends were cut back, 9 bases at V and 0 bases at J, with 12 bases in the middle.

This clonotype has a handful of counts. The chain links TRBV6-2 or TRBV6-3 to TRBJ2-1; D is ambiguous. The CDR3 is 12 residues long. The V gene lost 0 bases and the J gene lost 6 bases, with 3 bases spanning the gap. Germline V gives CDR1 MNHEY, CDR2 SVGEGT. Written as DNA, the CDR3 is TGTGCCAGCAGTTACTCCCGCAATGAGCAGTTCTTC. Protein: CASSYSRNEQFF.

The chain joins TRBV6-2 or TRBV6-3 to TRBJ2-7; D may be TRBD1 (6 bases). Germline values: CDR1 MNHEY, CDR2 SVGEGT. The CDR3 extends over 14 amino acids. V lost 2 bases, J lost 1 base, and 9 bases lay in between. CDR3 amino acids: CASSYQGQSYEQYF. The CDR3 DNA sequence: TGTGCCAGCAGTTACCAGGGGCAGTCCTACGAGCAGTACTTC.

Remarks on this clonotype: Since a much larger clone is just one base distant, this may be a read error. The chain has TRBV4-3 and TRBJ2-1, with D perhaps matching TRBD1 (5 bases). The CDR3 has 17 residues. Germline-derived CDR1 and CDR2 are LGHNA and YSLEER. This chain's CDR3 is CASSQDTYRSSYTEQFF. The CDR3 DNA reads TGCGCCAGCAGCCAAGATACGTACAGGAGCTCCTACACTGAGCAGTTCTTC.

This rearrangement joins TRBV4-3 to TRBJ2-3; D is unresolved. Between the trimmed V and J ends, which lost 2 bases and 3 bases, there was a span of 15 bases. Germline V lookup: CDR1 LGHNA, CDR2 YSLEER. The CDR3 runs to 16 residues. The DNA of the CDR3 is TGCGCCAGCAGCCAAAAACCGGGCCTAAGGACAGATACGCAGTATTTT. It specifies CASSQKPGLRTDTQYF.

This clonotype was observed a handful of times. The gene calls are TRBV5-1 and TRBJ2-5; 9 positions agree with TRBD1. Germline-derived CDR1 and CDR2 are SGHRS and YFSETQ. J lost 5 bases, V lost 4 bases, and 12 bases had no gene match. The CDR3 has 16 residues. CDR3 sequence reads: CASSPAGTGKVETQYF. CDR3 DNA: TGCGCCAGCAGCCCCGCCGGGACAGGGAAGGTGGAGACCCAGTACTTC.

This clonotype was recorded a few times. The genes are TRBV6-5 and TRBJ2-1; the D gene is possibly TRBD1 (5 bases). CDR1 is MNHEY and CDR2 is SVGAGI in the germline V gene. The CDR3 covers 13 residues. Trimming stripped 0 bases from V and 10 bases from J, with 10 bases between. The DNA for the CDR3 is TGTGCCAGCAGTTACTCGCCTGGGGCCGAGCAGTTCTTC. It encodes CASSYSPGAEQFF.

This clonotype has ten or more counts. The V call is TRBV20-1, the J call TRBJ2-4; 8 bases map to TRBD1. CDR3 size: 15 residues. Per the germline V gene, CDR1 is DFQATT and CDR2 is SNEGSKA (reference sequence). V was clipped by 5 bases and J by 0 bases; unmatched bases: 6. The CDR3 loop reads CSALQGEEAKNIQYF. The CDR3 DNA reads TGCAGTGCTTTACAGGGGGAGGAAGCCAAAAACATTCAGTACTTC.

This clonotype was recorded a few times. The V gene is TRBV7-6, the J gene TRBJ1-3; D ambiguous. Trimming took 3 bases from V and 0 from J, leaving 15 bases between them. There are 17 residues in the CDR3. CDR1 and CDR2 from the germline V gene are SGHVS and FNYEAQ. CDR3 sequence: CASSFNAGAISGNTIYF. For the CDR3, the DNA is TGTGCCAGCAGCTTTAACGCTGGAGCCATCTCTGGAAACACCATATATTTT. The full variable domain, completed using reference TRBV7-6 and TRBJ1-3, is GAGVSQSPRYKVTKRGQDVALRCDPISGHVSLYWYRQALGQGPEFLTYFNYEAQQDKSGLPNDRFSAERPEGSISTLTIQRTEQRDSAMYRCASSFNAGAISGNTIYFGEGSWLTVV.